This T cell receptor (beta chain) comes out of a study of PD-L1 blockade in urothelial cancer. Background on the study: Most of the roughly 29 patients were men whose urothelial cancer was bladder-origin. Blood was analyzed 3 weeks (second dose) and 6 weeks after treatment start.

Sequencing used immunoSEQ multiplex PCR; TCRdb keeps in-frame clones, though not all of them. The sample shows around 92,000 clones, 70% to 90% of them seen only once. The sample's time point: pretreatment peripheral blood. To note about this clone: No antigen is known for it.

Study-wide results and caveats: Better survival was forecast by a pretreatment blood TCR clonality below the median.

The V gene end was trimmed by 4 bases and the J gene end by 3 bases; junction bases not matched to a gene: 10. The CDR3 has 17 amino acids. Germline V CDR1 and CDR2: SGHNT, YYREEE (reference sequence). This specimen consisted of PBMCs, obtained around atezolizumab (anti-PD-L1) treatment. The chain is built from TRBV5-4 and TRBJ2-7; 13 bases line up with TRBD2. The source of this sequence is a woman of 80 years or more with urothelial cancer. The CDR3 reads CASSPGLAGAGIYEQYF. For the CDR3, the DNA is TGTGCCAGCAGCCCTGGACTAGCGGGAGCTGGTATCTACGAGCAGTACTTC. The full variable domain, with the rest looked up from reference TRBV5-4 and TRBJ2-7, is ETGVTQSPTHLIKTRGQQVTLRCSSQSGHNTVSWYQQALGQGPQFIFQYYREEENGRGNFPPRFSGLQFPNYSSELNVNALELDDSALYLCASSPGLAGAGIYEQYFGPGTRLTVT.